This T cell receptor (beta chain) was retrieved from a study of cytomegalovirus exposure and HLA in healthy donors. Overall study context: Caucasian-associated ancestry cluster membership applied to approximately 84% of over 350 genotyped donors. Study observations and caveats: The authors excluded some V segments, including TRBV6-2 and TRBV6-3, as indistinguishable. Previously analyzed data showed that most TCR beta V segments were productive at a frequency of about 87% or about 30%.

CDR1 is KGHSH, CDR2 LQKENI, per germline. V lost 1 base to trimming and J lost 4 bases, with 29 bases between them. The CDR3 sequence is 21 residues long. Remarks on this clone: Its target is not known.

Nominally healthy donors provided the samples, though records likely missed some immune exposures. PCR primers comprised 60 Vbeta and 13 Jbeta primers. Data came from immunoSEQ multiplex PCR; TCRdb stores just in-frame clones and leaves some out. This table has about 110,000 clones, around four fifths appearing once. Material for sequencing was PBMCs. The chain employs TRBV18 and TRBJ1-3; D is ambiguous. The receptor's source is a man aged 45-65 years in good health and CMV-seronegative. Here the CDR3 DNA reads TGTGCCAGCTCACCACGTTCTTTATTGGAGCGAACACGGTCGAAAGGAAACACCATATATTTT. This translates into CASSPRSLLERTRSKGNTIYF. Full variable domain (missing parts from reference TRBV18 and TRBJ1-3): NAGVMQNPRHLVRRRGQEARLRCSPMKGHSHVYWYRQLPEEGLKFMVYLQKENIIDESGMPKERFSAEFPKEGPSILRIQQVVRGDSAAYFCASSPRSLLERTRSKGNTIYFGEGSWLTVV.